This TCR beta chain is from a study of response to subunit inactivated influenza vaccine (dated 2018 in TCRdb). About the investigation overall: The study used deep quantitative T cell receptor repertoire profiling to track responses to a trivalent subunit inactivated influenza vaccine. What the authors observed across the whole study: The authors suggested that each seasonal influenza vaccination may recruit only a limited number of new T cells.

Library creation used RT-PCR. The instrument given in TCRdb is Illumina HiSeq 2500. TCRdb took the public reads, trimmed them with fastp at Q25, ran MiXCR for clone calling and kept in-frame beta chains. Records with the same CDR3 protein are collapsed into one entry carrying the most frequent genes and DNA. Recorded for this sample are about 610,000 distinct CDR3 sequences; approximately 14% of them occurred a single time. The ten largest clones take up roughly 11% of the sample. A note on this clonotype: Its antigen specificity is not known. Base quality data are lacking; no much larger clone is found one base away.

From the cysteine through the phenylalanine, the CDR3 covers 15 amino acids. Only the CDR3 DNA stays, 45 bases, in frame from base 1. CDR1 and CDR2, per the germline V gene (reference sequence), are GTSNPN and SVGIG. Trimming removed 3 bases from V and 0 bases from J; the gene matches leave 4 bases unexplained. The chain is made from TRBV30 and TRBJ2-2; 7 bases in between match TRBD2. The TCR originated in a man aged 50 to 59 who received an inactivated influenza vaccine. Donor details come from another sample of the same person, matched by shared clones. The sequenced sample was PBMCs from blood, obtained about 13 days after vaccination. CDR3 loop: CAWRPRGANTGELFF. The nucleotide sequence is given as TGTGCCTGGAGGCCCCGGGGGGCGAACACCGGGGAGCTGTTTTTT. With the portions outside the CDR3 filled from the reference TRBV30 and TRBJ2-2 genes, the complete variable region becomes SQTIHQWPATLVQPVGSPLSLECTVEGTSNPNLYWYRQAAGRGLQLLFYSVGIGQISSEVPQNLSASRPQDRQFILSSKKLLLSDSGFYLCAWRPRGANTGELFFGEGSRLTVL.